Listed here is a single T cell receptor (beta chain). Its matching antigen is unknown. The data were obtained in a study of beta chain features in type 1 diabetes. Isolated RNA was reverse transcribed in full, so expressed TCRB transcripts were sequenced. The assay was immunoSEQ multiplex PCR, and TCRdb's table has in-frame clones only and misses some. This table has approximately 600,000 clones, roughly an eighth appearing once. Overall study findings and caveats: For cells with high TCR expression, cDNA sequencing could yield over-representation. Diminished insertions and augmented deletions at VDJ junctions characterized type 1 diabetes patients. Among patients, naive, central memory and Treg TCRB repertoires appeared more similar than among healthy donors. Amplification by PCR could prefer shorter templates, with the same effect in patients and controls. Moderately but significantly shorter TCRB CDR3s were found in Type 1 diabetes patients in all four CD4+ subsets.

The receptor was derived from a man aged 30 to 45 with type 1 diabetes. The sample consisted of naive CD4+ T cells from blood.

In DNA form, the CDR3 reads TGTGCCAGCAGTTACCGAGGTAGCACAGATACGCAGTATTTT. This translates into CASSYRGSTDTQYF. The chain recombines TRBV6-6 with TRBJ2-3; D gene uncertain. The germline gives CDR1 MNHNY, CDR2 SVGAGI (reference sequence). Trimming removed 2 bases from V and 0 bases from J, with 6 bases in between. The CDR3 loop spans 14 amino acids.